Listed below are T cell receptor beta chains from one sample, sequenced in a study of T cell repertoires in cytomegalovirus infection. Each CDR3 protein is one row after TCRdb ran MiXCR on the reads. Of around 200,000 distinct CDR3 sequences in the sample, about 18% were seen once. Sequenced material: CD8+ T cells from PBMCs. The receptors come from a human donor in good health (CMV status not recorded). Some clones in this sample may be carry-over from other donors' samples. The CDR3 runs from the conserved cysteine through the conserved F or W. D genes are given only for firm matches. Rows give clone size only sometimes, using once, few, many, or a class for an expanded clone.

cdr3_length j_call clone_size d_call v_call cdr3_aa cdr3_nt
15 TRBJ2-3 few - TRBV28 CASSGILGGTDTQYF TGTGCCAGCAGTGGTATTCTTGGGGGCACAGATACGCAGTATTTT
14 TRBJ2-7 few - TRBV5-1 CASSLGSGWDEQYF TGCGCCAGCAGCTTGGGGTCAGGATGGGACGAGCAGTACTTC
16 TRBJ2-2 - - TRBV7-9 CASSLERQGNTGELFF TGTGCCAGCAGCTTAGAGAGGCAGGGTAACACCGGGGAGCTGTTTTTT
14 TRBJ2-3 - - TRBV29-1 CSVPGLGGTDTQYF TGCAGCGTCCCCGGGCTAGGTGGGACAGATACGCAGTATTTT
14 TRBJ2-5 few - TRBV7-9 CAGRLPGLEETQYF TGTGCCGGGAGACTACCGGGACTCGAAGAGACCCAGTACTTC
15 TRBJ2-7 - - TRBV7-8 CASSTRDIDSYEQYF TGTGCCAGCAGCACGAGGGACATAGACTCCTACGAGCAGTACTTC
15 TRBJ2-1 few - TRBV24-1 CATSDLRASGNEQFF TGTGCCACCAGTGATTTGCGGGCCTCGGGGAACGAGCAGTTCTTC
15 TRBJ2-1 few TRBD2 TRBV12-5 CASGSYSGGATEQFF TGTGCTAGTGGTTCATATAGCGGGGGGGCCACTGAGCAGTTCTTC
14 TRBJ2-7 few - TRBV12-3/TRBV12-4 CASSLETGPHEQYF TGTGCCAGCAGTTTGGAAACAGGCCCCCACGAGCAGTACTTC
11 TRBJ1-2 - - TRBV7-3 CASSPGDGGTF TGTGCCAGCAGCCCCGGGGACGGCGGAACCTTC
15 TRBJ2-3 few - TRBV7-6 CASSPRAGAIDTQYF TGTGCCAGCAGCCCCCGAGCTGGGGCCATAGATACGCAGTATTTT
11 TRBJ2-7 - - TRBV2 CASGEGVEQYF TGTGCCAGTGGGGAAGGGGTCGAGCAGTACTTC
15 TRBJ2-2 - - TRBV7-6 CASSLAGGETGELFF TGTGCCAGCAGCTTAGCCGGGGGAGAGACCGGGGAGCTGTTTTTT
16 TRBJ2-7 - - TRBV2 CASSVAGTLSSYEQYF TGTGCCAGCAGTGTAGCCGGGACACTGAGCTCCTACGAGCAGTACTTC
15 TRBJ2-5 - TRBD2 TRBV27 CASSPLAGLQETQYF TGTGCCAGCAGTCCCTTAGCGGGGCTACAAGAGACCCAGTACTTC
14 TRBJ1-1 few - TRBV7-9 CASSVSSWDAEAFF TGTGCCAGCAGCGTTAGCTCTTGGGACGCTGAAGCTTTCTTT
16 TRBJ2-6 many - TRBV7-9 CASSFRQNSGANVLTF TGTGCCAGCAGCTTCCGACAGAACTCTGGGGCCAACGTCCTGACTTTC
16 TRBJ2-3 - TRBD2 TRBV7-2 CASSLAAGGASDTQYF TGTGCCAGCAGCTTAGCTGCCGGGGGGGCCTCAGATACGCAGTATTTT
14 TRBJ2-7 - TRBD1 TRBV27 CASSLSRQGPEQYF TGTGCCAGCAGTTTATCACGACAGGGACCCGAGCAGTACTTC
12 TRBJ1-1 few - TRBV24-1 CATSGSGAEAFF TGTGCCACCAGTGGGTCGGGGGCTGAAGCTTTCTTT
13 TRBJ2-7 - - TRBV6-6 CASSKDRSREQYF TGTGCCAGCAGTAAGGACAGATCTCGAGAGCAGTACTTC
12 TRBJ2-3 few - TRBV7-9 CASTYRTDTQYF TGTGCCAGCACCTACCGCACAGATACGCAGTATTTT
16 TRBJ2-1 few - TRBV5-5 CASSPIWGSAYNEQFF TGTGCCAGCAGCCCTATCTGGGGAAGTGCCTACAATGAGCAGTTCTTC